Below are 25 T cell receptor beta chains sequenced from a single sample in a study of T cells in Graves' hyperthyroidism and ophthalmopathy. There were TCR beta CDR3 regions amplified from RNA transcripts. TCR CDR3 regions were first amplified by RT-PCR with HTBI primers. Each CDR3 protein is one row after TCRdb ran MiXCR on the multiplex PCR reads. The sample holds approximately 510,000 distinct CDR3 sequences, 35% to 50% seen once. Material for sequencing was peripheral blood or thyroid tissue (not recorded which). The source of these receptors is an adult woman with Graves' disease, either hyperthyroidism or ophthalmopathy (not recorded which).

Ten or more counts support this clonotype. The chain combines TRBV5-5 with TRBJ2-2; D remains unclear. CDR1 and CDR2 from the germline V gene are SGHKS and YYEKEE (reference sequence). CDR3 length: 13 amino acids. V was cut by 1 base and J by 4 bases, with 5 bases left in between. DNA for the CDR3: TGTGCCAGCAGCTTGCCCCTCACCGGGGAGCTGTTTTTT. Translated, it gives CASSLPLTGELFF.

This clonotype has ten or more counts. The CDR3 region is CSFQTGAAEKLFF. The CDR3 coding sequence is TGCAGTTTTCAGACAGGGGCGGCCGAAAAACTGTTTTTT. V is TRBV20-1 and J is TRBJ1-4, with TRBD1 matching over 8 bases. The ends lost 8 bases at V and 8 bases at J; junction bases unmatched: 10. Per germline, CDR1 DFQATT and CDR2 SNEGSKA (reference sequence). CDR3 length: 13 residues.

The chain uses TRBV6-5 and TRBJ1-1; no definite D call. The germline V gene encodes CDR1 MNHEY and CDR2 SVGAGI. The length of the CDR3 is 14 residues. V gave up 6 bases and J gave up 0 bases, with 11 bases separating them. Written as DNA, the CDR3 is TGTGCCAGCAGACCACAGCACCTGAACACTGAAGCTTTCTTT. It encodes CASRPQHLNTEAFF.

This clonotype was recorded a few times. The chain couples TRBV29-1 to TRBJ2-5; D gene uncertain. Deletions cut 7 bases from V and 5 bases from J, with 14 bases between. The CDR3 covers 12 residues. Per the germline V gene, CDR1 is SQVTM and CDR2 is ANQGSEA. CDR3 sequence: CSELVMGETQYF. The CDR3 DNA follows: TGCAGCGAACTGGTAATGGGGGAGACCCAGTACTTC.

The genes are TRBV11-2 and TRBJ1-6; tentatively, D is TRBD1 (5 bases). The CDR3 has 17 residues. Germline V gene sequence: CDR1 SGHAT, CDR2 FQNNGV. The V gene lost 5 bases and the J gene lost 0 bases, with 14 bases spanning the gap. This chain's CDR3 is CASSPSGGASYNSPLHF. CDR3 nucleotide sequence: TGTGCCAGCAGCCCCTCCGGGGGTGCCTCCTATAATTCACCCCTCCACTTT.

The chain links TRBV29-1 to TRBJ1-1; maybe TRBD1 (6 bases). The V end lost 7 bases, the J end lost 2 bases, and 11 bases lay between the germline ends. Germline CDR1 SQVTM, CDR2 ANQGSEA. The CDR3 length is 12 residues. This CDR3 is CSALQGNTEAFF. The CDR3 DNA reads TGCAGCGCGCTACAGGGAAACACTGAAGCTTTCTTT. The complete variable domain, with remaining parts taken from reference TRBV29-1 and TRBJ1-1, reads SAVISQKPSRDICQRGTSLTIQCQVDSQVTMMFWYRQQPGQSLTLIATANQGSEATYESGFVIDKFPISRPNLTFSTLTVSNMSPEDSSIYLCSALQGNTEAFFGQGTRLTVV.

A few counts support this clonotype. V is TRBV10-1 and J is TRBJ2-3; D is unresolved. CDR3 size: 12 residues. Germline CDR1 reads WNHNN; CDR2 reads SYGVQD (reference sequence). The V gene lost 3 bases and the J gene lost 4 bases, with 5 bases spanning the gap. For the CDR3, the DNA is TGCGCCAGCAGTGATAGTGCAGATACGCAGTATTTT. Amino acids: CASSDSADTQYF.

This clonotype was counted ten times or more. This chain joins TRBV14 and TRBJ2-3, with D possibly matching TRBD2 (6 bases). The CDR3 consists of 13 residues. Trimming took off 4 bases at V and 5 bases at J, with 10 bases between the two ends. Germline assignment: CDR1 SGHDN and CDR2 FVKESK. The CDR3 loop reads CASSPLGGDTQYF. CDR3 nucleotide sequence: TGTGCCAGCAGCCCACTCGGGGGAGATACGCAGTATTTT. The whole variable domain, filled in from reference TRBV14 and TRBJ2-3, reads EAGVTQFPSHSVIEKGQTVTLRCDPISGHDNLYWYRRVMGKEIKFLLHFVKESKQDESGMPNNRFLAERTGGTYSTLKVQPAELEDSGVYFCASSPLGGDTQYFGPGTRLTVL.

The rearrangement uses TRBV2 and TRBJ2-2; the match to TRBD1 covers 9 bases. The germline V gene encodes CDR1 SNHLY and CDR2 FYNNEI. This CDR3 is built from 15 residues. The V and J ends lost 6 bases and 4 bases, in that order; junction bases with no gene match: 6. The CDR3 protein is CASRPGTGSTGELFF. CDR3 sequence (DNA): TGTGCCAGCAGACCCGGGACAGGGTCCACCGGGGAGCTGTTTTTT.

This clonotype was seen a single time. The CDR3 DNA sequence: TGTGCTTACACGGACAGGGCGCCGGGACAGCCCCAGCATTTT. This encodes CAYTDRAPGQPQHF. The chain recombines TRBV24-1 with TRBJ1-5, with 8 bases that match TRBD1. The germline CDR1 and CDR2 sequences are KGHDR and SFDVKD. This CDR3 comprises 14 residues.

J is TRBJ2-1 and V is TRBV10-3; 10 bases match TRBD2. CDR1 is ENHRY and CDR2 is SYGVKD in the germline V gene. CDR3 length: 14 amino acids. The J segment lost 5 bases and the V segment lost 6 bases, leaving 4 bases of the junction unmatched. The CDR3 DNA reads TGTGCCATCAGACGGACTAGCGGAGACAATGAGCAGTTCTTC. Amino acids: CAIRRTSGDNEQFF.

About this clonotype: Because the CDR3 is missing its conserved closing phenylalanine or tryptophan, this is likely a read error. It is unclear where the CDR3 begins or ends on the DNA, so no DNA is shown, and the CDR3 is as TCRdb lists it. This chain connects TRBV2 to TRBJ2-7. The CDR3 sequence runs 8 residues, both termini included. Germline loops: CDR1 SNHLY, CDR2 FYNNEI. CDR3 residues: CASSERSR.

This clonotype appeared many times. The rearrangement uses TRBV6-5 and TRBJ1-1, with 7 nucleotides matching TRBD1. The CDR3 is made up of 18 amino acids. Trimming at V came to 4 bases and at J to 0 bases, leaving 14 bases not matched to a gene. Germline lookup yields CDR1 MNHEY and CDR2 SVGAGI. DNA of the CDR3: TGTGCCAGCAGTTTCTACTCTGGGAAGGGACAGCTGAACACTGAAGCTTTCTTT. This encodes CASSFYSGKGQLNTEAFF.

This clonotype has at least ten counts. The V gene is TRBV5-4, the J gene TRBJ1-5; no clear D. Germline CDR1 SGHNT, CDR2 YYREEE (reference sequence). This CDR3 spans 13 amino acids. V was clipped by 0 bases and J by 3 bases, with 4 bases between them. This CDR3 is CASSLEVNQPQHF. The CDR3 bases are TGTGCCAGCAGCTTGGAGGTCAATCAGCCCCAGCATTTT.

This clonotype was counted between two and nine times. A much larger clone is a single base away; this may be a read error. The V gene is TRBV6-5, the J gene TRBJ1-3; maybe TRBD1 (5 bases). The CDR3 loop spans 13 amino acids. Germline V gives CDR1 MNHEY, CDR2 SVGAGI. The DNA for the CDR3 is TGTGCCAGCACTTTAGGGGCTGGAAACACCACATATTTT. Translation gives CASTLGAGNTTYF.

This clonotype has a count of ten or more. This rearrangement joins TRBV6-5 to TRBJ1-5; 8 nucleotides match TRBD1. The germline gives CDR1 MNHEY, CDR2 SVGAGI. The J segment lost 5 bases and the V segment lost 6 bases, leaving 3 bases of the junction unmatched. The CDR3 contains 13 residues. CDR3 nucleotides: TGTGCCAGCAGGGACAGGGCGGATCAGCCCCAGCATTTT. This encodes CASRDRADQPQHF.

The chain recombines TRBV5-1 with TRBJ1-5, with D perhaps matching TRBD1 (5 bases). Germline V gene data show CDR1 as SGHRS and CDR2 as YFSETQ. V was shortened by 6 bases and J by 11 bases, with 18 bases between the two germline ends. The CDR3 consists of 13 residues. The CDR3 bases are TGCGCCAGCATGGAAGTCGGGGCAGAGACCCAGCATTTT. Translating it yields CASMEVGAETQHF.

This clonotype was found a few times. The chain is built from TRBV29-1 and TRBJ2-7; D may match TRBD1 or TRBD2 (5 bases each). Trimming took off 7 bases at V and 2 bases at J, with 15 bases between the two ends. The CDR3 has 13 amino acids. Per the germline V gene, CDR1 is SQVTM and CDR2 is ANQGSEA. CDR3 DNA sequence: TGCAGCGCCGTAGGTGGGGGACCCTACGAGCAGTACTTC. Translating it yields CSAVGGGPYEQYF.

For this clonotype: Likely a read error: the CDR3 ends without its conserved phenylalanine or tryptophan. It is unclear where the CDR3 begins or ends on the DNA, so no DNA is shown, and the CDR3 is as TCRdb lists it. The J gene is TRBJ2-7, the V gene TRBV7-6; TRBD1 was called by the table and not checked on the DNA. The germline gives CDR1 SGHVS, CDR2 FNYEAQ. From its first to its last residue, the CDR3 has 10 amino acids. This CDR3 reads CASSRPRQTG.

J is TRBJ2-2 and V is TRBV2, with a weak D call TRBD1 (5 bases). Germline V CDR1 and CDR2: SNHLY, FYNNEI. Trimming stripped 1 base from V and 4 bases from J, with 10 bases between. This CDR3 has 15 amino acids. Here the CDR3 DNA reads TGTGCCAGCAGTGAAGGGGCAGGGCGCACCGGGGAGCTGTTTTTT. Amino acid sequence: CASSEGAGRTGELFF.

This chain joins TRBV29-1 and TRBJ2-7, with D perhaps assigned TRBD1 or TRBD2 (6 bases each). The germline CDR1 and CDR2 sequences are SQVTM and ANQGSEA. The CDR3 has 12 residues. V gave up 8 bases and J gave up 1 base, with 12 bases separating them. CDR3 in DNA: TGCAGCTTTAAGGGGGGTTCCTACGAGCAGTACTTC. The encoded protein is CSFKGGSYEQYF.

This clonotype was observed a few times. The rearrangement joins TRBV24-1 to TRBJ1-2; D remains unclear. Germline values: CDR1 KGHDR, CDR2 SFDVKD. The CDR3 has 15 amino acids. The V end was cut by 2 bases, the J end by 4 bases, with 13 bases between. CDR3 protein: CATSDSGRSSYGYTF. The CDR3 DNA reads as TGTGCCACCAGTGATTCGGGAAGGTCCTCCTATGGCTACACCTTC.

Many counts were recorded for this clonotype. This chain connects TRBV12-3 or TRBV12-4 to TRBJ2-6; either TRBD1 or TRBD2 may fit D (5 bases each). V lost 7 bases, J lost 6 bases, and 10 bases lay in between. This CDR3 has 13 residues. DNA for the CDR3: TGTGCCAGCACCGAGGGGACGGCCAACGTCCTGACTTTC. This gives the protein CASTEGTANVLTF.

V gene TRBV20-1 combines with J gene TRBJ1-2; 11 nucleotides align to TRBD1. CDR1 and CDR2 from the germline V gene are DFQATT and SNEGSKA (reference sequence). The length of the CDR3 is 14 residues. Trimming removed 5 bases from V and 6 bases from J; junction bases left unmatched: 8. The CDR3 nucleotides are TGCAGTGCTTGGACAGGGGGCGGGTACGATGGCTACACCTTC. Amino acids: CSAWTGGGYDGYTF.

This clonotype is a singleton in its sample. V usage is TRBV12-3 or TRBV12-4 and J usage is TRBJ1-1; 8 bases line up with TRBD1. V lost 3 bases to trimming and J lost 7 bases; unmatched junction nucleotides: 16. CDR3 length: 17 amino acids. DNA of the CDR3: TGTGCCAGCAGTTTCCCGGTCATAGTTGACAGGGGATATGAAGCTTTCTTT. Translation: CASSFPVIVDRGYEAFF.